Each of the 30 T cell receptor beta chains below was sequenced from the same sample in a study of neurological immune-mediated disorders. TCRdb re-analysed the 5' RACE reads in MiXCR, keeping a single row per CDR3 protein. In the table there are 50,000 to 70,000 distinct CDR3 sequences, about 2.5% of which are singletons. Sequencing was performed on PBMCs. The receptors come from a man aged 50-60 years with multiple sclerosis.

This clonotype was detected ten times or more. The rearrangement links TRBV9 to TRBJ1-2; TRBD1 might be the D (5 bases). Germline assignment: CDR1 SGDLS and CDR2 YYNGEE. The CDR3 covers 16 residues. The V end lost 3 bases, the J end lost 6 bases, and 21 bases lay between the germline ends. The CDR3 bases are TGTGCCAGCAGCGAACCTCGGGACGGACAAGAGGATGGCTACACCTTC. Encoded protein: CASSEPRDGQEDGYTF.

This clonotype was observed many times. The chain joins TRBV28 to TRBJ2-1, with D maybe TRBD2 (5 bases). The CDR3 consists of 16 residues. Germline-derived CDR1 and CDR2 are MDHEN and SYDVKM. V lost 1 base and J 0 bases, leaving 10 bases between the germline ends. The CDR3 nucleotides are TGTGCCAGCAGTTTATCCTCGGGGATCTCCTACAATGAGCAGTTCTTC. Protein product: CASSLSSGISYNEQFF.

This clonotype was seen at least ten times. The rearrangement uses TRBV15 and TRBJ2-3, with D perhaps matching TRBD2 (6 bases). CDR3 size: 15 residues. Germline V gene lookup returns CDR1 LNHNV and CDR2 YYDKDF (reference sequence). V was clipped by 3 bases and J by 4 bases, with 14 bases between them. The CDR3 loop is CATSSLSGDSDTQYF. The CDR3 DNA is TGTGCCACCAGCAGTCTTTCCGGGGACTCAGATACGCAGTATTTT.

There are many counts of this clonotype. The CDR3 here is CASSGRVADTEAFF. For the CDR3, the DNA is TGTGCCAGCAGTGGTCGGGTTGCGGACACTGAAGCTTTCTTT. V usage is TRBV6-1 and J usage is TRBJ1-1; D call uncertain. The CDR3 extends over 14 amino acids. Germline-derived CDR1 and CDR2 are MNHNS and SASEGT. V was pared by 4 bases and J by 3 bases, with 12 bases between.

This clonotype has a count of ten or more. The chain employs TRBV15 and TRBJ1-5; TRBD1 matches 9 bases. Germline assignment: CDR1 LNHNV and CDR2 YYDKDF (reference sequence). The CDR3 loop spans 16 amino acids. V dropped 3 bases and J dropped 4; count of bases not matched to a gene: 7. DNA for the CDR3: TGTGCCACCAGCAGGCCTTACAGGGGGCAGAATCAGCCCCAGCATTTT. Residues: CATSRPYRGQNQPQHF.

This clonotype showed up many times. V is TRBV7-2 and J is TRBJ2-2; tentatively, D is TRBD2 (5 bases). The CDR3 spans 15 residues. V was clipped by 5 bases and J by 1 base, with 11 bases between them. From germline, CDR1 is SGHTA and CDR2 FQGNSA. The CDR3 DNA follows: TGTGCCAGCAGCCCTCCGGGATTGAACACCGGGGAGCTGTTTTTT. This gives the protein CASSPPGLNTGELFF.

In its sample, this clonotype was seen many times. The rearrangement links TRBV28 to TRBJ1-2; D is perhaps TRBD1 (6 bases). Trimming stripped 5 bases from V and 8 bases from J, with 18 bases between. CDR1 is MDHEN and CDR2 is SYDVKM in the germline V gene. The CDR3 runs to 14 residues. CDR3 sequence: CASSEPRTDWGYTF. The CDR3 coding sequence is TGTGCCAGCAGTGAACCCAGGACAGACTGGGGCTACACCTTC.

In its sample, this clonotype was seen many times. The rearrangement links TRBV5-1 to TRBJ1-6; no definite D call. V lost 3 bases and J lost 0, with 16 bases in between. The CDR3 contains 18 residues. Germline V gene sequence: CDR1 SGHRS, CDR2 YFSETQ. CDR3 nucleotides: TGCGCCAGCAGCTCCCGCCCTGACACGAGCTCCTATAATTCACCCCTCCACTTT. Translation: CASSSRPDTSSYNSPLHF.

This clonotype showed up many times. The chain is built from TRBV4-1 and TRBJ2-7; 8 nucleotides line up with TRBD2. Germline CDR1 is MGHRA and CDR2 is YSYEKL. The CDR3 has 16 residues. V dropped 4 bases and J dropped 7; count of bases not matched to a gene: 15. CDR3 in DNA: TGCGCCAGCAGCCCAGCGGGGGACGGGGGGGCGCGGGAGCAGTACTTC. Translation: CASSPAGDGGAREQYF.

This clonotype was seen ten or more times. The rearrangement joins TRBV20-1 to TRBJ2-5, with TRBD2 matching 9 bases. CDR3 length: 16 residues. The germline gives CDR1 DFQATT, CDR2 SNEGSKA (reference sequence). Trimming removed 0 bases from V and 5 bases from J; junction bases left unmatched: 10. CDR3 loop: CSARDIGGGAMETQYF. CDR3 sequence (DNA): TGCAGTGCTAGAGATATTGGCGGGGGGGCGATGGAGACCCAGTACTTC.

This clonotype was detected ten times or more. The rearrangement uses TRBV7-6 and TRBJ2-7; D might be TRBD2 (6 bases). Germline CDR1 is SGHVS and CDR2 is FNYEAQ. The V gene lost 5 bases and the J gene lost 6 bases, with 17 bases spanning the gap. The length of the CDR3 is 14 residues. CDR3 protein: CASSPGLLSGEQYF. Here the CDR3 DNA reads TGTGCCAGCAGCCCGGGACTCCTGAGTGGCGAGCAGTACTTC. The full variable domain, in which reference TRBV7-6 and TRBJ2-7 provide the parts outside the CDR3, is GAGVSQSPRYKVTKRGQDVALRCDPISGHVSLYWYRQALGQGPEFLTYFNYEAQQDKSGLPNDRFSAERPEGSISTLTIQRTEQRDSAMYRCASSPGLLSGEQYFGPGTRLTVT.

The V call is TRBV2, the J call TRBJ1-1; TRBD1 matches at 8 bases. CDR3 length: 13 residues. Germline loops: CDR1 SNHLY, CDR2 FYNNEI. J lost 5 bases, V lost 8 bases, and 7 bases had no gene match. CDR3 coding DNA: TGTGCCAGCGGCGGACAGGGCGGAACTGAAGCTTTCTTT. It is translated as CASGGQGGTEAFF.

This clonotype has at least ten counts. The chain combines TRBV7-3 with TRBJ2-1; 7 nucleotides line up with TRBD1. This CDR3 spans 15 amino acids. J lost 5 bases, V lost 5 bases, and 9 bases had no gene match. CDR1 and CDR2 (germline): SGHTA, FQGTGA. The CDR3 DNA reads TGTGCCAGCAGCCTAGACAGGGTGGTGAACAATGAGCAGTTCTTC. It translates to CASSLDRVVNNEQFF.

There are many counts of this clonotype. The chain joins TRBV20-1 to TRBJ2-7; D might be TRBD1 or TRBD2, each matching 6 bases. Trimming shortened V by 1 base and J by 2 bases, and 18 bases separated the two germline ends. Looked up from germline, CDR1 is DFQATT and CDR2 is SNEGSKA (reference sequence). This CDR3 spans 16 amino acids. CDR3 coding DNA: TGCAGTGCTAGAGGCGCTGGGGGGCGACCCACCTACGAGCAGTACTTC. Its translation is CSARGAGGRPTYEQYF.

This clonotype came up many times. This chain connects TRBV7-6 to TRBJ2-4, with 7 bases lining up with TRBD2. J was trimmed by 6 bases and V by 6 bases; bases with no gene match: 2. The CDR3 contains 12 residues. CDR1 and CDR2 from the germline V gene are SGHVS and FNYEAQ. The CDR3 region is CASSGTTNIQYF. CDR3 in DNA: TGTGCCAGCAGTGGGACTACAAACATTCAGTACTTC. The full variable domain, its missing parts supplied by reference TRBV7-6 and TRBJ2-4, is GAGVSQSPRYKVTKRGQDVALRCDPISGHVSLYWYRQALGQGPEFLTYFNYEAQQDKSGLPNDRFSAERPEGSISTLTIQRTEQRDSAMYRCASSGTTNIQYFGAGTRLSVL.

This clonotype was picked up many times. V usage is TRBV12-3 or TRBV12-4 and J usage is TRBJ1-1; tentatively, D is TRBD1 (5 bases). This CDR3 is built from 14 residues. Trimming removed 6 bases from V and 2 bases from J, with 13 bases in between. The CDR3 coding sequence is TGTGCCAGCAGATCAGGGCCTATTAACACTGAAGCTTTCTTT. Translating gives CASRSGPINTEAFF.

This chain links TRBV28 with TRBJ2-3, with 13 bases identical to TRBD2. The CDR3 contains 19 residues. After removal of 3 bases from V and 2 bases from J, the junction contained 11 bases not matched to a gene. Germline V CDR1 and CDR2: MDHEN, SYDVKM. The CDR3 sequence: CASSFPTSGGVPYTDTQYF. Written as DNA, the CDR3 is TGTGCCAGCAGTTTCCCCACTAGCGGGGGGGTTCCATACACAGATACGCAGTATTTT.

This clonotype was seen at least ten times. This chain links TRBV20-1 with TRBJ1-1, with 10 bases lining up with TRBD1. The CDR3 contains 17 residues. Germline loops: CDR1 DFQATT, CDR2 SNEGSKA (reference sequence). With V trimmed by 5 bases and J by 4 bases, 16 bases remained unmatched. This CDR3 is CSAPRTGGFGWGTEAFF. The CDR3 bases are TGCAGTGCTCCCCGGACAGGGGGTTTCGGGTGGGGCACTGAAGCTTTCTTT.

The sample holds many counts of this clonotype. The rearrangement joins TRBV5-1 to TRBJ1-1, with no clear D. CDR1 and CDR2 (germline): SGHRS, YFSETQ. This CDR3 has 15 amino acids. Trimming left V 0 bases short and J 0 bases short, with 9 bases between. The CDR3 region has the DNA TGCGCCAGCAGCTTGGATCCCGCCGTGAACACTGAAGCTTTCTTT. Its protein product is CASSLDPAVNTEAFF.

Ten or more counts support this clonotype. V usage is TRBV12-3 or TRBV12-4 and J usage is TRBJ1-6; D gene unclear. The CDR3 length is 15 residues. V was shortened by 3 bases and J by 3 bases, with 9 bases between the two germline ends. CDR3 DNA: TGTGCCAGCAGTTTGCGGGCGGACTATAATTCACCCCTCCACTTT. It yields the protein CASSLRADYNSPLHF.

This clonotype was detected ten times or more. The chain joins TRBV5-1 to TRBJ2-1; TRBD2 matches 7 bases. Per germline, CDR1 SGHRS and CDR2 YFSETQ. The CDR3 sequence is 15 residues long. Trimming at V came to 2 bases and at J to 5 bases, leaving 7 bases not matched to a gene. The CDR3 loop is CASSFLRGSDNEQFF. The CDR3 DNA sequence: TGCGCCAGCAGCTTCTTGCGGGGGTCAGACAATGAGCAGTTCTTC. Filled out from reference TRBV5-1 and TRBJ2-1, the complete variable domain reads KAGVTQTPRYLIKTRGQQVTLSCSPISGHRSVSWYQQTPGQGLQFLFEYFSETQRNKGNFPGRFSGRQFSNSRSEMNVSTLELGDSALYLCASSFLRGSDNEQFFGPGTRLTVL.

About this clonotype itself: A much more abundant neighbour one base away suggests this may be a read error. This CDR3 is CSDTDRDTGELFF. The CDR3 bases are TGCAGTGACACCGACAGGGACACCGGGGAGCTGTTTTTT. The V and J genes are TRBV20-1 and TRBJ2-2; 7 nucleotides line up with TRBD1. The CDR3 is made up of 13 amino acids. Trimming took 7 bases from V and 3 from J; bases not matched to a gene: 5. The germline gives CDR1 DFQATT, CDR2 SNEGSKA (reference sequence).

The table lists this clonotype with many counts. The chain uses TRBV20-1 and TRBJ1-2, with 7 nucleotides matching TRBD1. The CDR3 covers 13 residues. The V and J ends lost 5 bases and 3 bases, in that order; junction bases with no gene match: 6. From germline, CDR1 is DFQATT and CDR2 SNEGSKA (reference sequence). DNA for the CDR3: TGCAGTGCTCAAGCAGGGGGTGACTATGGCTACACCTTC. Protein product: CSAQAGGDYGYTF.

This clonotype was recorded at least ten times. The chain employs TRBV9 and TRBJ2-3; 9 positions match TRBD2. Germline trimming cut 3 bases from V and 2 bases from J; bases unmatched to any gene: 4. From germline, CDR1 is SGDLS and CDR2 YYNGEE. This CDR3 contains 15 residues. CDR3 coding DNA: TGTGCCAGCAGCGAAATAGCGGGAGCCACAGATACGCAGTATTTT. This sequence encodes CASSEIAGATDTQYF.

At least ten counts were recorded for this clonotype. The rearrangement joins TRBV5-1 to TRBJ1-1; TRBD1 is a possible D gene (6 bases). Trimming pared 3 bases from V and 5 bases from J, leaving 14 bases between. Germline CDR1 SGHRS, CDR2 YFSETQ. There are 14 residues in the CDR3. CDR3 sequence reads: CASSSPGVGTEAFF. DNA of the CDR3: TGCGCCAGCAGCTCTCCAGGGGTTGGAACTGAAGCTTTCTTT.

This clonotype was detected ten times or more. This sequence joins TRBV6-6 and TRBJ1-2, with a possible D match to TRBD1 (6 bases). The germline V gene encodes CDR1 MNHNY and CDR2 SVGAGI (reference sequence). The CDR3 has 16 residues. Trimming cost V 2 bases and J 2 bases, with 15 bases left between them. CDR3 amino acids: CASSYPPGHPNYGYTF. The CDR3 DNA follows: TGTGCCAGCAGTTACCCACCGGGACACCCAAACTATGGCTACACCTTC.

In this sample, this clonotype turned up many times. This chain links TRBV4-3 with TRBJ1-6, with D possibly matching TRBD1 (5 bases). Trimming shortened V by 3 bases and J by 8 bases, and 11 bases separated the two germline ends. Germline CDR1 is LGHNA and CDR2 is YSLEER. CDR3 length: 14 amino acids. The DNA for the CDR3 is TGCGCCAGCAGCCAGCAGGGTTCAGATTCACCCCTCCACTTT. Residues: CASSQQGSDSPLHF.

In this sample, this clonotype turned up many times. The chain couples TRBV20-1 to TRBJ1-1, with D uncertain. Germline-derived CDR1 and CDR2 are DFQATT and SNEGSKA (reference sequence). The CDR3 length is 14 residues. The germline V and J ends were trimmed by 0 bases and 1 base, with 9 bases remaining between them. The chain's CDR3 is CSARDGRGNTEAFF. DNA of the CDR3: TGCAGTGCTAGAGACGGACGGGGGAACACTGAAGCTTTCTTT.

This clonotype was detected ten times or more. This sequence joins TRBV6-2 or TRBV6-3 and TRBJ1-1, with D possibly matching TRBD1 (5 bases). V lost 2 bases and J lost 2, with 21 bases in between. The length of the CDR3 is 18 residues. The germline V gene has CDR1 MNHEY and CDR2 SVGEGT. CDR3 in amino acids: CASSYGAPEVWTNTEAFF. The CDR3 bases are TGTGCCAGCAGTTACGGAGCCCCGGAGGTGTGGACAAACACTGAAGCTTTCTTT.

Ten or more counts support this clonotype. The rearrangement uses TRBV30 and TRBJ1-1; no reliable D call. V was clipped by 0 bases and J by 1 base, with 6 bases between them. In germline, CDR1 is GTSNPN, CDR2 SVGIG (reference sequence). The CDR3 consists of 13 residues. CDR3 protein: CAWSVPANTEAFF. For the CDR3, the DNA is TGTGCCTGGAGTGTACCAGCGAACACTGAAGCTTTCTTT.